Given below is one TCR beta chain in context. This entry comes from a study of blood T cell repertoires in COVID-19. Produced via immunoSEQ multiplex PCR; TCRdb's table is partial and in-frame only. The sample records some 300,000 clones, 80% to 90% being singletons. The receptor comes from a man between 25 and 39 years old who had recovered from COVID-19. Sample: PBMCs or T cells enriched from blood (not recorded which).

The CDR3 sequence is CAWSGDRDIQYF. In DNA form, the CDR3 reads TGTGCCTGGAGTGGGGACAGGGACATTCAGTACTTC. The V and J genes are TRBV30 and TRBJ2-4; 9 nucleotides line up with TRBD1. CDR1 GTSNPN and CDR2 SVGIG come from the germline V gene (reference sequence). V lost 1 base and J lost 8; bases outside the gene matches: 0. CDR3 length: 12 residues.